This TCR beta chain was retrieved from a study of shared clonotypes between healthy human individuals. Study results and limitations: Limitation of the genetic and exposure-history diversity represented came from the few donors.

V lost 8 bases to trimming and J lost 0 bases, with 14 bases between them. CDR3 size: 15 residues. Per the germline V gene, CDR1 is LNHDA and CDR2 is SQIVND (reference sequence). Profiling relied on immunoSEQ multiplex PCR, and the TCRdb table lists in-frame clones only, not all of them. The profile shows some 2,000,000 clones, about 94% of them singletons. Worth noting for this clone: Its target is unknown.

Terminally differentiated effector memory CD45RA+ cells were left out of the naive CD8 fraction, which was CD45RO-negative and positively selected for CCR7. Sequenced input: naive CD8+ T cells sorted from blood. This sequence originates from a man aged 18 to 29 in good health. The chain employs TRBV19 and TRBJ1-5; possible D gene TRBD1, 5 bases. The CDR3 sequence is CASGTGLYSNQPQHF. Here the CDR3 DNA reads TGTGCCAGTGGGACGGGACTTTATAGCAATCAGCCCCAGCATTTT.